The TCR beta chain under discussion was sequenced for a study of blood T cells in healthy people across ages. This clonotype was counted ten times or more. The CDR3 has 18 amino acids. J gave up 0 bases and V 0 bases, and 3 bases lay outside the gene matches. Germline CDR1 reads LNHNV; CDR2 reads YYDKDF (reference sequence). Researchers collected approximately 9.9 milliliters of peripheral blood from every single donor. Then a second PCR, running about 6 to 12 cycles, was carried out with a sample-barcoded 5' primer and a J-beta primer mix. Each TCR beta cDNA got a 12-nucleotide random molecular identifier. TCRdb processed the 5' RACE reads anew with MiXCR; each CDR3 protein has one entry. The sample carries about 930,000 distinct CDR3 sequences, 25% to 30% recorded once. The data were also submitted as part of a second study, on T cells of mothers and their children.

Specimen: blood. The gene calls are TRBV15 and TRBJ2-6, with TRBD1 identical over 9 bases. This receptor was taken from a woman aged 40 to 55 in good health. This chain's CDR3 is CATSRDETGGSGANVLTF. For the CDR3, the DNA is TGTGCCACCAGCAGAGATGAGACAGGGGGCTCTGGGGCCAACGTCCTGACTTTC.